The T cell receptor beta chain under discussion was sequenced for a study of radiotherapy plus CTLA-4 blockade in lung cancer. General study points: Reportedly, early blood T cell clone dynamics best predicted response, with interferon-beta. Expansion in blood of tumor-derived TCR clones was seen after radiotherapy plus ipilimumab.

Chemo-refractory metastatic non-small-cell lung cancer patients were treated with focal radiation plus CTLA-4 blockade with ipilimumab. The table came from immunoSEQ multiplex PCR; TCRdb's copy has only in-frame clones and leaves some out. The sample contains tens of thousands of clones, around nine tenths of which appear only once. On this clone itself: Its target is unknown.

The TCR was taken from a human donor with non-small cell lung cancer who had stable disease on radiotherapy plus ipilimumab. This specimen was peripheral blood, taken from a patient treated with radiotherapy plus ipilimumab.

CDR3 loop: CASSQERDRGYNSPLHF. The CDR3 coding sequence is TGTGCCAGCAGCCAAGAAAGGGACAGAGGATATAATTCACCCCTCCACTTT. This chain joins TRBV14 and TRBJ1-6, with 7 nucleotides matching TRBD1. The CDR3 has 17 residues. Germline V gives CDR1 SGHDN, CDR2 FVKESK. After removal of 0 bases from V and 4 bases from J, the junction contained 6 bases not matched to a gene.